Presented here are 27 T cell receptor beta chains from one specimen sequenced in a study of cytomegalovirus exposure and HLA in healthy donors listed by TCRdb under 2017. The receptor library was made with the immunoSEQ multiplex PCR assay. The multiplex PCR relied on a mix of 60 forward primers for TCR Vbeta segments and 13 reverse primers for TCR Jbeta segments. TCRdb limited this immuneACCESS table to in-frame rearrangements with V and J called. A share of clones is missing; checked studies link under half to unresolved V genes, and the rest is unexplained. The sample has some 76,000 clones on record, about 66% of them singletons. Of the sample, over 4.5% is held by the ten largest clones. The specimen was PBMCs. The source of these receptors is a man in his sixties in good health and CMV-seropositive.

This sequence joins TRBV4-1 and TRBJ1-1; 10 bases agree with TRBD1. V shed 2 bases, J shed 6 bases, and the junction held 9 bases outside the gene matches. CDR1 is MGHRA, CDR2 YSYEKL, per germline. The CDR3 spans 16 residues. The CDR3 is CASSQTFRDRGPEAFF. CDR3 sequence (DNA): TGCGCCAGCAGCCAAACTTTTAGGGACAGGGGACCTGAAGCTTTCTTT.

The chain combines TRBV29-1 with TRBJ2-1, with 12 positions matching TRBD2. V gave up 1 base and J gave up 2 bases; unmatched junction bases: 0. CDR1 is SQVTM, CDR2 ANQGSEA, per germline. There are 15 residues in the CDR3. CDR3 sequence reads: CSVEGTSGAYNEQFF. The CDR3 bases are TGCAGCGTTGAAGGGACTAGCGGGGCCTACAATGAGCAGTTCTTC.

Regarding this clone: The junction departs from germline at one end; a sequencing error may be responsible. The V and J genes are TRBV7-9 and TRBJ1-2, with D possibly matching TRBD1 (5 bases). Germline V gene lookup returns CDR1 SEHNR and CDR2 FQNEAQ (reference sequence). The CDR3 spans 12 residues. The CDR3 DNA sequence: TGTTCCAGCAGCTCAGGGTACTATGGCTACACCTTC. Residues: CSSSSGYYGYTF.

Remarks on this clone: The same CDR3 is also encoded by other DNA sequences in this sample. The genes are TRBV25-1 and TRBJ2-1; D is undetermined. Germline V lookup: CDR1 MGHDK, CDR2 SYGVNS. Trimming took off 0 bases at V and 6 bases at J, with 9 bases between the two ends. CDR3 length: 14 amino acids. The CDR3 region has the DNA TGTGCCAGCAGTGAATATAAGGCAGGCAATGAGCAGTTCTTC. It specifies CASSEYKAGNEQFF.

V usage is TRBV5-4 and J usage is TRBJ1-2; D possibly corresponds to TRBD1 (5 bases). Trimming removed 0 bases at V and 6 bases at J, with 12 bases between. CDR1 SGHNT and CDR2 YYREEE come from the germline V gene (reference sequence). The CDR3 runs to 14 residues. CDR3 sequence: CASSLGRQLDGYTF. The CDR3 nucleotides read TGTGCCAGCAGCTTGGGTAGACAGCTAGATGGCTACACCTTC.

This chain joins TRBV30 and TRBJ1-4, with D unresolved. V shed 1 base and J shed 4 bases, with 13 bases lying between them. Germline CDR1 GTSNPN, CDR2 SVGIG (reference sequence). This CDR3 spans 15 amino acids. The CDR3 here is CAWSGTRDYNEKLFF. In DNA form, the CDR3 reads TGTGCCTGGAGTGGGACGAGGGATTATAATGAAAAACTGTTTTTT.

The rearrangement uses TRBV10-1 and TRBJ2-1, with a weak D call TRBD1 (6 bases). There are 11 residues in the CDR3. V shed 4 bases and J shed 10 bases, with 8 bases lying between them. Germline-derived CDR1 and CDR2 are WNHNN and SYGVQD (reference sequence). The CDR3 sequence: CASSGGGEQFF. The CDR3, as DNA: TGCGCCAGCAGTGGTGGGGGCGAGCAGTTCTTC.

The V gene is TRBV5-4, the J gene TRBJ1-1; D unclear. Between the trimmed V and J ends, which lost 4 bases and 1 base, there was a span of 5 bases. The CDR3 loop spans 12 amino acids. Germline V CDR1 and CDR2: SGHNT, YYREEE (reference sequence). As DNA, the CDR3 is TGTGCCAGCAGCCTGAGGAACACTGAAGCTTTCTTT. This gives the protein CASSLRNTEAFF.

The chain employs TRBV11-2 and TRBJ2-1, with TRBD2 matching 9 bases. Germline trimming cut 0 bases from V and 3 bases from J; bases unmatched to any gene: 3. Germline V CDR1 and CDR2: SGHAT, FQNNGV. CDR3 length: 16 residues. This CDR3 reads CASSLDLAGLYNEQFF. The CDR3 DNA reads TGTGCCAGCAGCTTAGATCTAGCGGGGCTCTACAATGAGCAGTTCTTC.

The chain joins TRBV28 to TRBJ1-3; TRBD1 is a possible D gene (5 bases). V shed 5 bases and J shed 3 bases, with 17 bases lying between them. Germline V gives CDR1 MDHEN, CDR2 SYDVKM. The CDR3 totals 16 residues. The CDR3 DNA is TGTGCCAGCAGTGTGGGAGGGGTCGGAGGTGGAAACACCATATATTTT. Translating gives CASSVGGVGGGNTIYF. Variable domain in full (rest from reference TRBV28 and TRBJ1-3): DVKVTQSSRYLVKRTGEKVFLECVQDMDHENMFWYRQDPGLGLRLIYFSYDVKMKEKGDIPEGYSVSREKKERFSLILESASTNQTSMYLCASSVGGVGGGNTIYFGEGSWLTVV.

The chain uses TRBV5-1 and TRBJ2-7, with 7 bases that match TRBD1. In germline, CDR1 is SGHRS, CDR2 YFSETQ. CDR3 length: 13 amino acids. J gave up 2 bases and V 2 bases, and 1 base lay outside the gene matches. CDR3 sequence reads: CASSFGTAYEQYF. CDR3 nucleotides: TGCGCCAGCAGCTTCGGGACAGCCTACGAGCAGTACTTC.

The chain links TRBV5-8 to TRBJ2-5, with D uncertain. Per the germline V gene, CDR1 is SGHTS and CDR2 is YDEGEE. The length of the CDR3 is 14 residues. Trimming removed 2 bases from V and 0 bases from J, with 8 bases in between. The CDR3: CASSFGRYQETQYF. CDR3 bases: TGTGCCAGCAGCTTTGGCAGGTACCAAGAGACCCAGTACTTC.

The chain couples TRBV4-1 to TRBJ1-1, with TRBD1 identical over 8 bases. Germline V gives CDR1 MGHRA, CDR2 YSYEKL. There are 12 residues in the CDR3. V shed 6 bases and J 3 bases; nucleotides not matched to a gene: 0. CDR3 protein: CASRQGDTEAFF. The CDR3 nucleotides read TGCGCCAGCAGACAGGGGGACACTGAAGCTTTCTTT.

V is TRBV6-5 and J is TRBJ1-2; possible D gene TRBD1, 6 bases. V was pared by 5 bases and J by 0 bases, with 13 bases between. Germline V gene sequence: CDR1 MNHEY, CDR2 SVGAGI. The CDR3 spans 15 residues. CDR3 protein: CASSTGTLTNYGYTF. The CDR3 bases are TGTGCCAGCAGTACCGGGACATTAACTAACTATGGCTACACCTTC.

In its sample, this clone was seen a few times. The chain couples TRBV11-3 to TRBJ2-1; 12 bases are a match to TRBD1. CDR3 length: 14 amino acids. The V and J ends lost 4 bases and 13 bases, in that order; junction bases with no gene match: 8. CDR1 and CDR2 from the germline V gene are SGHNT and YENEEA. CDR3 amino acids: CASSSTGTGGSQFF. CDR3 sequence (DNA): TGTGCCAGCAGCTCTACCGGGACAGGGGGCAGTCAGTTCTTC.

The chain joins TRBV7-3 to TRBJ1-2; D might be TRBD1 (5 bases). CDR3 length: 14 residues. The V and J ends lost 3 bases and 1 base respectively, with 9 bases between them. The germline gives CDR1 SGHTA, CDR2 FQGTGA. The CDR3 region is CASSFKGLNYGYTF. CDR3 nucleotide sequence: TGTGCCAGCAGCTTTAAGGGACTTAACTATGGCTACACCTTC. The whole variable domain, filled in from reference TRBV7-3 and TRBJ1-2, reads GAGVSQTPSNKVTEKGKYVELRCDPISGHTALYWYRQSLGQGPEFLIYFQGTGAADDSGLPNDRFFAVRPEGSVSTLKIQRTERGDSAVYLCASSFKGLNYGYTFGSGTRLTVV.

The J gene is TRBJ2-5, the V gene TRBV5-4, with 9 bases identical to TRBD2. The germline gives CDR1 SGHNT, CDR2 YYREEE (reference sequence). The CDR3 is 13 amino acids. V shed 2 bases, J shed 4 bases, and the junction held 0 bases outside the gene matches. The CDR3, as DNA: TGTGCCAGCAGCTTAGCGGGAGGAGAGACCCAGTACTTC. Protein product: CASSLAGGETQYF.

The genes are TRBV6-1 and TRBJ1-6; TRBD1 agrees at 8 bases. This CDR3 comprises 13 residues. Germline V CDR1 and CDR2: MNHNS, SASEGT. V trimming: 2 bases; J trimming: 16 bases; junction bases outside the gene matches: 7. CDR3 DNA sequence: TGTGCCAGCAGTGAAAGCCCAGACAGGGGACTCCACTTT. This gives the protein CASSESPDRGLHF.

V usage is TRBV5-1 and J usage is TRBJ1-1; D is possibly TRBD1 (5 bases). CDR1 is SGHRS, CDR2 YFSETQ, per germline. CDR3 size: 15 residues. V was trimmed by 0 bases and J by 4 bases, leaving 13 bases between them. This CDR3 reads CASSLATGDITEAFF. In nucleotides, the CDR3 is TGCGCCAGCAGCTTGGCTACAGGAGACATCACTGAAGCTTTCTTT.

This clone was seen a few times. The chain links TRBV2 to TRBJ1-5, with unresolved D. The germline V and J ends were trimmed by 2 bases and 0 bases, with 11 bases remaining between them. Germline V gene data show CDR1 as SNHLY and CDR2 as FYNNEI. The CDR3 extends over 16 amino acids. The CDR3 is CASSERAGDSNQPQHF. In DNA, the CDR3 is TGTGCCAGCAGTGAAAGGGCGGGTGATAGCAATCAGCCCCAGCATTTT.

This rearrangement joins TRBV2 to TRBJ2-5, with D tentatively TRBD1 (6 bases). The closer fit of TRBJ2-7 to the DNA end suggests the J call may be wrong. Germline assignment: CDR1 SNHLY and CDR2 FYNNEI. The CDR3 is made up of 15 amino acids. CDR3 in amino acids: CASSEGAGAPYEQYF. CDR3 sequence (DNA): TGTGCCAGCAGTGAGGGGGCAGGGGCGCCCTACGAGCAGTACTTC.

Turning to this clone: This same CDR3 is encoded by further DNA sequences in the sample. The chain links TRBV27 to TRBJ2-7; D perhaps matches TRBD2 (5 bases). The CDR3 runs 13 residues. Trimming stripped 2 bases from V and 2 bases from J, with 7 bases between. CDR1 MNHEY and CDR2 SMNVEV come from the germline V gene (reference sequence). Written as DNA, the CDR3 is TGTGCCAGCAGTTTAAGCGGTCCCTACGAGCAGTACTTC. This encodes CASSLSGPYEQYF.

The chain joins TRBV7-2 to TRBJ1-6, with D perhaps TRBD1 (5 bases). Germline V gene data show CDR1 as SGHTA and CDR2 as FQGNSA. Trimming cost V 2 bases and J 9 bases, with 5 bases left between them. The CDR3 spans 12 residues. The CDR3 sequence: CASSLRGSPLHF. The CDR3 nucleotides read TGTGCCAGCAGCTTAAGGGGTTCACCCCTCCACTTT.

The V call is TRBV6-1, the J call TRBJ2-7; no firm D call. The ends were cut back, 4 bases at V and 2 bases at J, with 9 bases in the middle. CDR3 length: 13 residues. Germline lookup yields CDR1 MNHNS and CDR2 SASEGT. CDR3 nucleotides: TGTGCCAGCAGTGGGGCAGGTACCTACGAGCAGTACTTC. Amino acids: CASSGAGTYEQYF.

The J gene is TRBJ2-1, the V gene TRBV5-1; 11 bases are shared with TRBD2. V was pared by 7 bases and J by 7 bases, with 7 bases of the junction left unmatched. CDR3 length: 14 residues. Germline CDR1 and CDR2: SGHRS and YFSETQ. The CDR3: CASATGLAVNEQFF. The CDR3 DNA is TGCGCCAGCGCCACGGGACTAGCGGTGAATGAGCAGTTCTTC.

The CDR3 is CASRLLTFRVPNTEAFF. The CDR3 DNA reads TGTGCCAGCAGGCTTCTAACGTTTCGAGTGCCTAACACTGAAGCTTTCTTT. The chain combines TRBV5-6 with TRBJ1-1; no firm D call. The CDR3 is made up of 17 amino acids. CDR1 is SGHDT, CDR2 YYEEEE, per germline. Trimming left V 5 bases short and J 2 bases short, with 22 bases between.

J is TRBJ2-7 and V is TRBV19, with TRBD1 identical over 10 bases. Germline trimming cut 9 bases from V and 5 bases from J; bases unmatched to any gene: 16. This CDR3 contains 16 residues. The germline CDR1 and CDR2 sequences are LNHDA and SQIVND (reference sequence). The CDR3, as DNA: TGTGCCAGCCTACCCACTCACGACAGGGGGCGCGACGAGCAGTACTTC. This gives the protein CASLPTHDRGRDEQYF. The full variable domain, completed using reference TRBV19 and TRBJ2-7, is DGGITQSPKYLFRKEGQNVTLSCEQNLNHDAMYWYRQDPGQGLRLIYYSQIVNDFQKGDIAEGYSVSREKKESFPLTVTSAQKNPTAFYLCASLPTHDRGRDEQYFGPGTRLTVT.